This TCR beta chain comes out of a study of blood T cell repertoires in COVID-19 (dated by TCRdb to about 2020). Looking at the study overall: Samples from collaborators originated in the United States, Italy and Spain and spanned both the acute and convalescent phases of COVID-19. The prospective study material was composed of cDNA or gDNA derived from T cells, B-cell-depleted T cells, or PBMCs. The repertoires were made available in a free public database intended to serve as a resource for research on the immune response to SARS-CoV-2. Nearly every sample came with metadata listing a de-identified subject ID, COVID-19 status, age in years and sex. Samples were obtained from the ongoing ImmuneRACE study (first 160 participants) and from about 1,300 subjects provided by 6 global collaborators. Where HLA class I and class II types were available, the types were taken from metadata supplied by the sample provider, not from assay-based typing. Deeply sampled blood TCRbeta repertoires from subjects exposed to, actively infected with, or recovered from COVID-19 were included in the dataset. Paper-wide results and their limitations: How much clinical and demographic metadata was included differed by source and by participant, and the metadata was provided uncurated.

At one collaborating source in Seattle, patients were enrolled during active infection and were followed longitudinally through the course of disease. Whole blood was collected in K2EDTA tubes by collaborating institutions according to the institutions' own protocols. Collaborator samples were shipped for TCRbeta analysis as frozen whole blood, isolated PBMCs, or DNA extracted from either sample type. The immunoSEQ Assay, a bias-controlled multiplex PCR, was used to amplify TCRbeta CDR3 regions from genomic DNA. For the original study's pipeline: Nucleated cell counts per sample were estimated from amplification of reference gene primers within the assay. To quantify the absolute abundance of each unique TCRbeta CDR3 rearrangement, sequence reads were collapsed and filtered. For each sample, productive Simpson clonality was calculated as the square root of Simpson's diversity index across productive rearrangements. TCRdb carries this immuneACCESS record with in-frame sequences only. Its versions omit some clonotypes, under half of them owing to an unresolved V gene in the studies checked, with the rest unexplained. D and trimming were read from the DNA, whereas the V and J calls and clone size are those reported in that table. The sample table lists some 390,000 clones, 80% to 90% of them with a count of one. About 2.5% of the sample lies in the top ten.

CDR1 and CDR2 were assigned from the germline V gene as SNHLY and FYNNEI. The junction shows trimming of 6 bases on V and 6 bases on J, and the gene matches do not reach 10 bases of it. The CDR3 sequence holds 15 residues, the cysteine and phenylalanine included. The entry retains the CDR3 DNA only, 45 bases that are in frame from base 1. Remarks on this clone: Its cognate antigen has yet to be identified. Base qualities are not at hand, and no much larger clone is one base apart.

In this chain, TRBV2 is recombined with TRBJ2-1, with 8 middle bases fitting TRBD1. The sequence came from a woman aged 55-70 years with COVID-19, enrolled during active disease. The sample comprised peripheral blood. The nucleotides are TGTGCCAGCAGAGGTGACAGGGGTGATGGCAATGAGCAGTTCTTC. It translates as CASRGDRGDGNEQFF.